This T cell receptor beta chain emerged from a study of T cell clones after liver transplantation. Overall study context: TCRbeta sequencing after a pre-transplant mixed lymphocyte reaction identified graft-donor-reactive clones, later tracked in post-transplant blood. Findings of the study overall: Donor-reactive sequences fell more than third party-reactive ones, suggesting partial deletion.

Trimming shortened V by 3 bases and J by 6 bases, and 11 bases separated the two germline ends. Germline V gives CDR1 KGHSH, CDR2 LQKENI. This CDR3 region has 13 residues. The table came from immunoSEQ multiplex PCR; TCRdb's copy has only in-frame clones and leaves some out. Of around 110,000 clones in the sample, 90% were seen once. To note about this clone: No antigen is known for it.

The clonotype comes from a human patient who received a liver transplant. The graft donor may account for some of the T cells. V is TRBV18 and J is TRBJ1-1, with D perhaps matching TRBD1 (5 bases). The specimen was CD4+ T cells from blood, collected 12 months after liver transplant. CDR3 in amino acids: CASSPGQQAEAFF. CDR3 bases: TGTGCCAGCTCACCGGGGCAGCAGGCTGAAGCTTTCTTT. Combining the CDR3 with reference TRBV18 and TRBJ1-1 gives the whole variable domain NAGVMQNPRHLVRRRGQEARLRCSPMKGHSHVYWYRQLPEEGLKFMVYLQKENIIDESGMPKERFSAEFPKEGPSILRIQQVVRGDSAAYFCASSPGQQAEAFFGQGTRLTVV.